This T cell receptor beta chain was captured in a study of CD8+CD57+ T cells in acquired aplastic anemia (dated by TCRdb to between 2018 and 2020). Turning to the overall study: Extracted DNA from sorted CD4+ and CD8+ cells averaged approximately 3 ug, ranging from about 0.19 to 30 ug. An average of about 10 million reads for CD4+ cells and 11.0 million reads for CD8+ cells was obtained from healthy donor samples. The full study reports these points: Around 30 CD8+ CDR3 sequences were shared between patients and controls but appeared highly expressed in patients and within their immunodominant clones. CD8+ Simpson's diversity did not differ significantly between patients and healthy controls (P=0.060).

The CDR3 holds 14 amino acids from the cysteine to the phenylalanine. Just CDR3 DNA is preserved here, 42 bases in frame from base 1. Trimming accounts for 3 bases at V and 1 base at J, while the number of junction bases matched to no gene is 5. The CDR1 and CDR2 encoded by the germline V gene (reference sequence) are DFQATT and SNEGSKA. In the study, sorted CD4+ and CD8+ blood T cells from patients with severe aplastic anemia and from healthy subjects underwent deep sequencing of TCR repertoires. Ficoll-Paque density gradient centrifugation was used to isolate peripheral blood mononuclear cells. Before DNA was extracted, CD4+ and CD8+ T cells were sorted using either FACS or magnetic beads. In regard to this clonotype: Its cognate antigen has yet to be identified. The sample holds no much larger clone one base away, and base qualities are not on file.

Profiling of TCR beta VDJ combinations and CDR3 sequences used genomic DNA as the template. TCR repertoire sequencing was run on an Illumina HiSeq 2000. In the source study's methods: TRBV/TRBJ rearrangement plots, CDR3 size and DJ length profiles, and Simpson's diversity index were used to assess repertoires. The most abundant DNA sequence in the deep sequencing data was taken as the immunodominant clone. CDR3 amino acid sequences were checked for sharing across subjects and were also compared against the VDJdb database and published repertoires. TCRdb applied fastp at Q25 and MiXCR to the public reads, then kept only in-frame beta chains. Rows are combined by CDR3 protein, so each entry shows the most common genes and DNA. The V and J calls follow TCRdb's processing rather than the paper's. The sample includes 200,000 to 250,000 distinct CDR3 sequences, with roughly 55% observed a single time. The ten largest make up 29% of the sample.

This clonotype was sampled from a human donor in good health. Sequenced: sorted CD4+, CD8+, or CD8+CD57+ T cells (not recorded which) from PBMCs. The chain was built from TRBV20-1 and TRBJ1-1; the junction holds 7 bases that match TRBD1. The CDR3 region: CSASWDRRNTEAFF. The nucleotide sequence is TGCAGTGCTAGTTGGGACAGAAGGAACACTGAAGCTTTCTTT.